A selection of T cell receptor beta chains follows, all from one sample in a study of cytomegalovirus exposure and HLA in healthy donors. Repertoires were generated with immunoSEQ multiplex PCR, while TCRdb's copy carries only in-frame clones and drops some. The table records 100,000 or so clones, about 78% of them present only once. The specimen was PBMCs. These TCRs come from a woman in her thirties or forties in good health and CMV-seropositive. Both conserved end residues are part of each CDR3. The order of the fields is J gene, clone size, V gene, D gene, CDR3 protein, CDR3 DNA. A D gene is named only where the DNA matches it firmly. Not all rows give a size; the values are once, few, many and, for expanded clones, a class.

TRBJ2-7 | . | TRBV30 | . | CAWKKGADLNTYEQYF | TGTGCCTGGAAGAAAGGGGCCGACCTTAACACCTACGAGCAGTACTTC
TRBJ2-2 | . | TRBV7-9 | . | CASSRGRQMTGELFF | TGTGCCAGCAGTCGGGGGAGACAGATGACCGGGGAGCTGTTTTTT
TRBJ1-4 | . | TRBV19 | . | CASSPWRGAPTNEKLFF | TGTGCCAGTAGTCCGTGGCGCGGGGCCCCAACTAATGAAAAACTGTTTTTT
TRBJ1-1 | . | TRBV30 | . | CARNRAVGTEAFF | TGTGCCCGAAACAGGGCGGTAGGCACTGAAGCTTTCTTT
TRBJ1-2 | . | TRBV21-1 | . | CASSGRQTF | TGTGCCAGCAGCGGTCGCCAGACCTTC
TRBJ1-2 | once | TRBV20-1 | . | CSARRDYGYTF | TGCAGTGCTAGACGCGATTATGGCTACACCTTC
TRBJ2-2 | once | TRBV2 | TRBD2 | CASLGAGRSTGELFF | TGTGCCAGCCTAGGAGCGGGGAGAAGCACCGGGGAGCTGTTTTTT
TRBJ1-4 | few | TRBV6-1 | TRBD1 | CASSPGGTPEKLFF | TGTGCCAGCAGCCCAGGGGGGACACCCGAAAAACTGTTTTTT
TRBJ1-2 | . | TRBV5-4 | . | CASSLPTNYGYTF | TGTGCCAGCAGCTTGCCAACTAACTATGGCTACACCTTC
TRBJ2-3 | . | TRBV5-1 | TRBD2 | CASSLGGGTDTQYF | TGCGCCAGCAGCTTGGGCGGGGGGACAGATACGCAGTATTTT
TRBJ2-1 | . | TRBV7-9 | . | CASSLALASANEQFF | TGTGCCAGCAGCTTAGCTCTAGCGTCCGCCAATGAGCAGTTCTTC
TRBJ2-6 | . | TRBV5-4 | . | CASSLGGGAGANVLTF | TGTGCCAGCAGCTTGGGAGGGGGGGCTGGGGCCAACGTCCTGACTTTC
TRBJ1-5 | . | TRBV2 | TRBD1 | CASSRQGIGGNQPQHF | TGTGCCAGCAGCAGACAGGGGATAGGCGGCAATCAGCCCCAGCATTTT
TRBJ1-3 | . | TRBV9 | . | CASSPDGTTGNTIYF | TGTGCCAGCAGCCCAGATGGGACAACTGGAAACACCATATATTTT
TRBJ1-6 | . | TRBV14 | . | CATSQIYNSPLHF | TGTGCCACCTCACAGATTTATAATTCACCCCTCCACTTT
TRBJ1-6 | once | TRBV2 | . | CASSAGSSYNSPLHF | TGTGCCAGCAGCGCGGGATCCTCCTATAATTCACCCCTCCACTTT
TRBJ2-1 | . | TRBV5-1 | TRBD1 | CASSSDRVVVNEQFF | TGCGCCAGCAGCTCCGACAGGGTGGTGGTAAATGAGCAGTTCTTC
TRBJ2-2 | . | TRBV5-1 | TRBD1 | CASRPWTGGTGELFF | TGCGCCAGCAGACCGTGGACAGGGGGCACCGGGGAGCTGTTTTTT
TRBJ1-4 | . | TRBV6-1 | . | CASSRAGLRDEKLFF | TGTGCCAGCAGCCGGGCGGGGCTCAGGGATGAAAAACTGTTTTTT
TRBJ2-7 | . | TRBV5-1 | TRBD2 | CASSPLSGGHPQYF | TGCGCCAGCAGCCCGCTGAGCGGGGGTCATCCGCAGTACTTC
TRBJ2-4 | . | TRBV5-4 | TRBD1 | CASSLDRGGIQYF | TGTGCCAGCAGCTTGGACAGGGGCGGCATTCAGTACTTC
TRBJ1-1 | . | TRBV6-5 | . | CASTGPGQGRVFF | TGTGCCAGCACCGGACCGGGGCAGGGGCGCGTTTTCTTT
TRBJ2-6 | few | TRBV5-5 | . | CASSPGQSGANVLTF | TGTGCCAGCAGCCCCGGACAGTCTGGGGCCAACGTCCTGACTTTC
TRBJ2-1 | . | TRBV11-2 | . | CASSLGGREQFF | TGTGCCAGCAGCTTAGGGGGGCGTGAGCAGTTCTTC
TRBJ1-6 | . | TRBV6-5 | . | CASSPGGGPLRTLHF | TGTGCCAGCAGCCCGGGGGGGGGCCCCTTGAGGACCCTCCACTTT
TRBJ1-1 | . | TRBV6-5 | . | CASSYSPGLNTEAFF | TGTGCCAGCAGTTATTCTCCGGGATTGAACACTGAAGCTTTCTTT
TRBJ1-5 | few | TRBV6-1 | TRBD1 | CASSDQQGSRPQHF | TGTGCCAGCAGTGATCAACAGGGGTCCCGTCCCCAGCATTTT
TRBJ2-7 | few | TRBV2 | TRBD1 | CASSEGQGPGEQYF | TGTGCCAGCAGTGAGGGACAGGGGCCTGGGGAGCAGTACTTC
TRBJ1-5 | . | TRBV4-1 | . | CASSQETVRQPQHF | TGCGCCAGCAGCCAAGAGACAGTACGTCAGCCCCAGCATTTT
TRBJ2-5 | . | TRBV27 | . | CASSLIGGETQYF | TGTGCCAGCAGTTTGATAGGAGGCGAGACCCAGTACTTC
TRBJ1-1 | . | TRBV20-1 | . | CSARLMIEAFF | TGCAGTGCCCGACTGATGATTGAAGCTTTCTTT
TRBJ1-3 | few | TRBV2 | . | CASEAPLTGNTIYF | TGTGCCAGCGAAGCCCCATTGACTGGAAACACCATATATTTT
TRBJ1-1 | once | TRBV18 | TRBD1 | CASSPRTGEGTEAFF | TGTGCCAGCTCACCCCGGACAGGGGAGGGCACTGAAGCTTTCTTT
TRBJ2-3 | . | TRBV4-1 | TRBD2 | CASSHGGFSASGDTQYF | TGCGCCAGCAGCCACGGGGGGTTCAGCGCCTCGGGGGATACGCAGTATTTT
TRBJ1-6 | few | TRBV2 | . | CATQAGGYSPLHF | TGTGCCACACAGGCCGGAGGGTATTCACCCCTCCACTTT